The source of this TCR beta chain is a study of blood T cell repertoires in COVID-19. The CDR3 extends over 15 amino acids. V lost 0 bases, J lost 5 bases, and 12 bases lay in between. Germline lookup yields CDR1 MRHNA and CDR2 SNTAGT. In the authors' workflow: Estimation of nucleated cell counts was performed using reference gene primer amplification. Assay: immunoSEQ multiplex PCR; the TCRdb copy retains only in-frame clones and omits some. That table is the source of V, J and clone size, and D and trimming were worked out from the DNA. The top ten hold less than 0.95% of the sample, which has hundreds of thousands of clones, over 85% seen once.

The sample comprised peripheral blood. The rearrangement links TRBV6-4 to TRBJ2-3, with TRBD2 as a possible D gene (5 bases). The clonotype comes from a man aged 18 to 35 with COVID-19, enrolled during active disease. The CDR3 nucleotides read TGTGCCAGCAGTGACTCGGTAGGAGGTCGAGATACGCAGTATTTT. Translated: CASSDSVGGRDTQYF.